The 5 T cell receptor beta chains reported below all come from one sample, sequenced in a study of T cell repertoires in cytomegalovirus infection. No cognate antigen is known for these TCRs. From the reads, TCRdb called clonotypes with MiXCR, one entry per CDR3 protein. In the table there are about 830,000 distinct CDR3 sequences, over 25% of which are singletons. Specimen: cultured CD8+ T cells from PBMCs, collected from culture after CMV antigen stimulation. Source of these receptors: a human donor in good health (CMV status not recorded). Some clones in this sample may be carry-over from other donors' samples.

This clonotype was counted a few times. The V call is TRBV6-2 or TRBV6-3, the J call TRBJ1-2; no reliable D call. The CDR3 has 12 amino acids. V lost 4 bases to trimming and J lost 11 bases, with 14 bases between them. Germline V gives CDR1 MNHEY, CDR2 SVGEGT. The CDR3 loop reads CASSSPAEEYTF. CDR3 nucleotides: TGTGCCAGCAGTTCCCCTGCGGAGGAATACACCTTC.

The chain is built from TRBV7-4 and TRBJ2-7; 9 bases match TRBD1. This CDR3 comprises 16 residues. Germline CDR1 SGHVT, CDR2 SQSDAQ. The chain's CDR3 is CVSSFQRTGASCEQYV. For the CDR3, the DNA is TGTGTCAGCAGTTTCCAGAGGACAGGGGCCTCCTGCGAGCAGTACGTC.

This chain joins TRBV11-1 and TRBJ1-3; D remains unclear. The CDR3 length is 15 residues. V shed 3 bases and J shed 2 bases, with 11 bases lying between them. Germline CDR1 is SGHAT and CDR2 is FQDESV (reference sequence). CDR3 coding DNA: TGTGCCAGCAGCTTTCTAGCGAACCCTGGAAACACCATATATTTT. Translating it yields CASSFLANPGNTIYF.

This clonotype was detected only a few times. V usage is TRBV10-3 and J usage is TRBJ2-2, with D possibly being TRBD2 (6 bases). Deletions cut 6 bases from V and 6 bases from J, with 23 bases between. The CDR3 runs 17 residues. The germline CDR1 and CDR2 sequences are ENHRY and SYGVKD. CDR3 in amino acids: CAISGHRDSSEAGELFF. CDR3 nucleotides: TGTGCCATCAGCGGTCACCGGGACTCTTCGGAAGCCGGGGAGCTGTTTTTT.

There are a few counts of this clonotype. V gene TRBV5-5 combines with J gene TRBJ2-5; D might be TRBD1 (5 bases). Germline loops: CDR1 SGHKS, CDR2 YYEKEE (reference sequence). V shed 4 bases and J shed 1 base, with 17 bases lying between them. The CDR3 is made up of 16 amino acids. The CDR3 DNA is TGTGCCAGCAGCCCTGGACAAGGGCGAATCCAAGAGACCCAGTACTTC. Protein: CASSPGQGRIQETQYF.